The next 28 T cell receptor beta chains were all read from a single sample in a study of blood T cell repertoires in COVID-19. Assay used: immunoSEQ multiplex PCR; TCRdb lists only in-frame clones, some missing. The sample contains around 100,000 clones, 89% of which appear only once. The sample taken for sequencing was peripheral blood. These receptors were taken from a woman aged 55 to 70 with acute or convalescent COVID-19.

This clone occurred once. The genes are TRBV3-1 (or the pseudogene TRBV3-2) and TRBJ2-1, with a weak D call TRBD2 (5 bases). Per germline, CDR1 LGHDT and CDR2 YNNKEL (reference sequence). The CDR3 loop spans 13 amino acids. V lost 0 bases and J lost 12, with 12 bases in between. CDR3 in amino acids: CASSQDSRAAQFF. The CDR3 nucleotides are TGTGCCAGCAGCCAAGATTCGCGAGCGGCGCAGTTCTTC.

This clone was counted once. The gene calls are TRBV6-5 and TRBJ1-1; possibly TRBD1 for D (5 bases). V gave up 7 bases and J gave up 5 bases, with 11 bases separating them. The CDR3 has 12 residues. Germline V gives CDR1 MNHEY, CDR2 SVGAGI. The CDR3 protein is CASTQGGTEAFF. DNA of the CDR3: TGTGCCAGCACCCAGGGAGGGACTGAAGCTTTCTTT.

J is TRBJ2-1 and V is TRBV6-5; perhaps TRBD2 as D (6 bases). Trimming took 6 bases from V and 0 from J, leaving 12 bases between them. Germline V gene lookup returns CDR1 MNHEY and CDR2 SVGAGI. This CDR3 has 15 amino acids. For the CDR3, the DNA is TGTGCCAGCAGGAAAGACGGGAGCTCCTACAATGAGCAGTTCTTC. It encodes CASRKDGSSYNEQFF.

V gene TRBV10-3 combines with J gene TRBJ2-1; D unclear. Germline CDR1 ENHRY, CDR2 SYGVKD. With 0 bases removed from V and 1 base from J, the gap between germline ends came to 7 bases. The CDR3 extends over 15 amino acids. The DNA for the CDR3 is TGTGCCATCAGTGAGTCGCTAGATTCCTACAATGAGCAGTTCTTC. This sequence encodes CAISESLDSYNEQFF.

This chain's CDR3 is CASSLPTPSGYTF. The CDR3 DNA follows: TGTGCCAGCAGCTTACCCACGCCTAGCGGCTACACCTTC. This sequence joins TRBV11-2 and TRBJ1-2; D ambiguous. Trimming removed 2 bases from V and 8 bases from J, with 12 bases in between. CDR1 SGHAT and CDR2 FQNNGV come from the germline V gene. The CDR3 runs 13 residues.

The chain joins TRBV30 to TRBJ1-3; TRBD1 matches at 10 bases. Per germline, CDR1 GTSNPN and CDR2 SVGIG (reference sequence). The ends lost 4 bases at V and 2 bases at J; junction bases unmatched: 8. The CDR3 spans 16 residues. The CDR3 sequence: CAWIVPGQGPGNTIYF. Here the CDR3 DNA reads TGTGCCTGGATCGTACCGGGACAGGGGCCTGGAAACACCATATATTTT.

V usage is TRBV18 and J usage is TRBJ1-1, with TRBD1 matching 11 bases. The CDR3 contains 13 residues. Per the germline V gene, CDR1 is KGHSH and CDR2 is LQKENI. The J segment lost 7 bases and the V segment lost 3 bases, leaving 1 base of the junction unmatched. In DNA form, the CDR3 reads TGTGCCAGCTCACCGGGACAGGGGGGTGAAGCTTTCTTT. This codes for CASSPGQGGEAFF.

This clone was seen only once. CDR3 in DNA: TGTGCCAGCAGCTCCCCCCGGGGAGGGCAAATAAACACTGAAGCTTTCTTT. Amino acid sequence: CASSSPRGGQINTEAFF. This sequence joins TRBV7-9 and TRBJ1-1, with D unresolved. The V and J ends lost 4 bases and 2 bases respectively, with 20 bases between them. This CDR3 region has 17 residues. Germline CDR1 is SEHNR and CDR2 is FQNEAQ (reference sequence).

J is TRBJ2-5 and V is TRBV3-1 (or the pseudogene TRBV3-2); D perhaps matches TRBD2 (5 bases). Germline CDR1 reads LGHDT; CDR2 reads YNNKEL (reference sequence). The CDR3 length is 17 residues. V gave up 3 bases and J gave up 2 bases, with 19 bases separating them. CDR3 protein: CASSHSRATRGQETQYF. The CDR3 DNA reads TGTGCCAGCAGCCACTCGCGGGCAACCCGGGGACAAGAGACCCAGTACTTC.

The chain has TRBV5-1 and TRBJ2-3; the match to TRBD1 covers 9 bases. The V and J ends lost 0 bases and 2 bases, in that order; junction bases with no gene match: 10. CDR3 length: 18 amino acids. Germline CDR1 and CDR2: SGHRS and YFSETQ. This CDR3 is CASSLAPTGGSHTDTQYF. Written as DNA, the CDR3 is TGCGCCAGCAGCTTGGCCCCGACAGGGGGGTCCCACACAGATACGCAGTATTTT. Full variable domain (outside the CDR3, taken from reference TRBV5-1 and TRBJ2-3): KAGVTQTPRYLIKTRGQQVTLSCSPISGHRSVSWYQQTPGQGLQFLFEYFSETQRNKGNFPGRFSGRQFSNSRSEMNVSTLELGDSALYLCASSLAPTGGSHTDTQYFGPGTRLTVL.

J is TRBJ2-5 and V is TRBV5-1; D unresolved. CDR1 SGHRS and CDR2 YFSETQ come from the germline V gene. The CDR3 loop spans 13 amino acids. V was pared by 4 bases and J by 2 bases, with 9 bases between. CDR3 in amino acids: CASSPSSQETQYF. The CDR3 DNA is TGCGCCAGCAGCCCGAGTAGTCAAGAGACCCAGTACTTC.

V gene TRBV6-1 combines with J gene TRBJ1-6; 9 nucleotides line up with TRBD1. The V segment lost 2 bases and the J segment 10 bases; nucleotides outside the gene matches: 6. Germline CDR1 MNHNS, CDR2 SASEGT. The CDR3 length is 15 residues. This CDR3 reads CASSELGTGKSPLHF. The CDR3 DNA reads TGTGCCAGCAGTGAATTGGGGACAGGGAAATCACCCCTCCACTTT.

This clone showed up just once. The rearrangement uses TRBV5-1 and TRBJ1-6; D unclear. The CDR3 is made up of 14 amino acids. Trimming took off 0 bases at V and 5 bases at J, with 6 bases between the two ends. CDR1 is SGHRS, CDR2 YFSETQ, per germline. The CDR3 sequence: CASSLDRDNSPLHF. CDR3 DNA sequence: TGCGCCAGCAGCTTGGACCGAGATAATTCACCCCTCCACTTT.

The rearrangement links TRBV25-1 to TRBJ1-1; D might be TRBD1 (5 bases). The CDR3 sequence is 13 residues long. Trimming took 4 bases from V and 5 from J, leaving 11 bases between them. CDR1 is MGHDK and CDR2 is SYGVNS in the germline V gene. The DNA for the CDR3 is TGTGCCAGCAGTGCGGCAGGGAGGACTGAAGCTTTCTTT. Translation: CASSAAGRTEAFF.

For this clone: A read error may produce the germline difference seen at one junction end. The chain is built from TRBV5-1 and TRBJ2-7; TRBD2 agrees at 11 bases. Germline assignment: CDR1 SGHRS and CDR2 YFSETQ. The CDR3 is made up of 15 amino acids. DNA of the CDR3: TGCGCCAGCAGCTACGATAGCGGGAGGGCCTGGCTTCAAGACTTC. Residues: CASSYDSGRAWLQDF.

The genes are TRBV6-5 and TRBJ2-7, with D possibly being TRBD2 (6 bases). Deletions cut 5 bases from V and 5 bases from J, with 13 bases between. This CDR3 contains 13 residues. Germline values: CDR1 MNHEY, CDR2 SVGAGI. The CDR3 reads CASSRDWVDEQYV. The CDR3 DNA reads TGTGCCAGCAGTCGGGACTGGGTGGACGAGCAGTACGTC.

As for this clone: The same CDR3 is also encoded by other DNA sequences in this sample. The V and J genes are TRBV5-1 and TRBJ1-1; D unresolved. The V gene lost 0 bases and the J gene lost 3 bases, with 6 bases spanning the gap. This CDR3 has 13 residues. Germline CDR1 SGHRS, CDR2 YFSETQ. The CDR3 protein is CASSLDRDTEAFF. The CDR3 nucleotides are TGCGCCAGCAGCTTGGACAGAGACACTGAAGCTTTCTTT.

This sequence joins TRBV18 and TRBJ2-7; perhaps TRBD2 as D (5 bases). V was shortened by 1 base and J by 2 bases, with 12 bases between the two germline ends. The CDR3 runs 15 residues. Germline lookup yields CDR1 KGHSH and CDR2 LQKENI. CDR3 sequence reads: CASSPQEGGAYEQYF. CDR3 in DNA: TGTGCCAGCTCACCACAAGAGGGTGGAGCCTACGAGCAGTACTTC.

The chain has TRBV6-5 and TRBJ1-1; perhaps TRBD1 as D (5 bases). The CDR3 loop spans 14 amino acids. Germline V lookup: CDR1 MNHEY, CDR2 SVGAGI. Trimming pared 7 bases from V and 1 base from J, leaving 13 bases between. CDR3 loop: CASTMDMANTEAFF. Here the CDR3 DNA reads TGTGCCAGCACCATGGACATGGCGAACACTGAAGCTTTCTTT.

V and J are TRBV5-1 and TRBJ2-2; 7 bases align to TRBD1. Per the germline V gene, CDR1 is SGHRS and CDR2 is YFSETQ. V gave up 7 bases and J gave up 1 base; unmatched junction bases: 7. This CDR3 spans 15 amino acids. For the CDR3, the DNA is TGCGCCAGCCGGCTCGGGACAGAGAACACCGGGGAGCTGTTTTTT. Residues: CASRLGTENTGELFF.

The chain couples TRBV28 to TRBJ2-4; 7 positions match TRBD2. Trimming at V came to 1 base and at J to 9 bases, leaving 9 bases not matched to a gene. Germline V lookup: CDR1 MDHEN, CDR2 SYDVKM. The CDR3 has 15 amino acids. The CDR3 spells CASSLFAGAVGIQYF. CDR3 sequence (DNA): TGTGCCAGCAGTTTATTTGCGGGAGCGGTGGGCATTCAGTACTTC.

The chain has TRBV30 and TRBJ1-3; 8 nucleotides line up with TRBD1. There are 14 residues in the CDR3. V shed 2 bases and J 8 bases; nucleotides not matched to a gene: 8. CDR1 and CDR2 (germline): GTSNPN, SVGIG (reference sequence). The CDR3 nucleotides are TGTGCCTGGAGTCTAGGGACAGGACGGGACACCATATATTTT. This codes for CAWSLGTGRDTIYF.

This chain connects TRBV24-1 to TRBJ2-5; 14 bases fit TRBD2. With 4 bases clipped from V and 4 bases from J, the junction kept 1 base outside the gene matches. This CDR3 contains 15 residues. The germline CDR1 and CDR2 sequences are KGHDR and SFDVKD. This chain's CDR3 is CATSEGLAGVETQYF. The CDR3 DNA reads TGTGCCACCAGTGAGGGACTAGCGGGAGTAGAGACCCAGTACTTC.

The chain couples TRBV28 to TRBJ1-6, with D tentatively TRBD1 (6 bases). V was trimmed by 4 bases and J by 10 bases, leaving 23 bases between them. The germline V gene encodes CDR1 MDHEN and CDR2 SYDVKM. This CDR3 spans 17 amino acids. CDR3 sequence reads: CASSSTPTGPFGSPLHF. The CDR3 DNA reads as TGTGCCAGCAGTTCTACCCCGACAGGCCCGTTTGGGTCACCCCTCCACTTT.

This sequence joins TRBV7-3 and TRBJ2-2; 7 nucleotides line up with TRBD2. J was trimmed by 1 base and V by 9 bases; bases with no gene match: 5. This CDR3 is built from 14 residues. In germline, CDR1 is SGHTA, CDR2 FQGTGA. The CDR3 loop is CASGERGNTGELFF. The DNA of the CDR3 is TGTGCCAGTGGGGAGCGGGGGAACACCGGGGAGCTGTTTTTT. The full variable domain, its missing parts supplied by reference TRBV7-3 and TRBJ2-2, is GAGVSQTPSNKVTEKGKYVELRCDPISGHTALYWYRQSLGQGPEFLIYFQGTGAADDSGLPNDRFFAVRPEGSVSTLKIQRTERGDSAVYLCASGERGNTGELFFGEGSRLTVL.

The V call is TRBV6-2 or TRBV6-3, the J call TRBJ2-6; no clear D. The CDR3 is 16 amino acids. The ends were cut back, 6 bases at V and 4 bases at J, with 16 bases in the middle. Germline lookup yields CDR1 MNHEY and CDR2 SVGEGT. CDR3 residues: CASSHLLVSGANVLTF. For the CDR3, the DNA is TGTGCCAGCAGCCACCTCCTAGTGTCCGGGGCCAACGTCCTGACTTTC.

The chain combines TRBV19 with TRBJ2-7, with 7 nucleotides matching TRBD1. The CDR3 extends over 18 amino acids. J was trimmed by 3 bases and V by 6 bases; bases with no gene match: 20. The germline V gene encodes CDR1 LNHDA and CDR2 SQIVND (reference sequence). In nucleotides, the CDR3 is TGTGCCAGTAGCCTTAAAGCATTTGGGGGACAGCACATCTACGAGCAGTACTTC. As protein: CASSLKAFGGQHIYEQYF.

There are a few counts of this clone. The rearrangement links TRBV27 to TRBJ2-3, with 8 bases aligning to TRBD2. V trimming: 6 bases; J trimming: 4 bases; junction bases outside the gene matches: 3. Germline lookup yields CDR1 MNHEY and CDR2 SMNVEV (reference sequence). The CDR3 is made up of 13 amino acids. The CDR3: CASRTSVSDTQYF. For the CDR3, the DNA is TGTGCCAGCAGGACTAGCGTTTCAGATACGCAGTATTTT.